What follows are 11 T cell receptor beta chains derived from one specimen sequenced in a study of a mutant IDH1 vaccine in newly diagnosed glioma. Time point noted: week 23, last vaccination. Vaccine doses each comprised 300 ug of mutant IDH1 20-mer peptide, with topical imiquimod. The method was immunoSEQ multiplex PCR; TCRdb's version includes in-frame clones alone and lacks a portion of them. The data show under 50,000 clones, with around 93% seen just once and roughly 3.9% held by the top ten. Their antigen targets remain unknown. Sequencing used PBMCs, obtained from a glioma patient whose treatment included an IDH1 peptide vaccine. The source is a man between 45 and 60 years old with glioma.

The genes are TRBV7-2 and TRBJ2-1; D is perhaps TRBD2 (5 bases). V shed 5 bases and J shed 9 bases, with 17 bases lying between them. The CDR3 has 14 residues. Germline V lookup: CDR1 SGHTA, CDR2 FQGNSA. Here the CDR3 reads CASSASGLRGEQFF. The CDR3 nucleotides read TGTGCCAGCAGCGCCTCCGGGCTCCGGGGTGAGCAGTTCTTC.

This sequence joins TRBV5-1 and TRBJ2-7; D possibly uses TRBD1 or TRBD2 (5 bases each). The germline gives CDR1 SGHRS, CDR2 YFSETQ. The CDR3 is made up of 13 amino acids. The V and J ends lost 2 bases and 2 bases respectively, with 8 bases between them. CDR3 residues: CASSLEGTYEQYF. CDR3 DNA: TGCGCCAGCAGCTTAGAGGGGACCTACGAGCAGTACTTC.

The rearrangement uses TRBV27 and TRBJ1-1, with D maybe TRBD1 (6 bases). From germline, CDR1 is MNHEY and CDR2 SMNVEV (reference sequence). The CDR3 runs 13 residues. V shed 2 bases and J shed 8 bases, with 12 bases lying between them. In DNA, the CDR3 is TGTGCCAGCAGTTTAAAAAGCCAGGGGGAAGCTTTCTTT. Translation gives CASSLKSQGEAFF.

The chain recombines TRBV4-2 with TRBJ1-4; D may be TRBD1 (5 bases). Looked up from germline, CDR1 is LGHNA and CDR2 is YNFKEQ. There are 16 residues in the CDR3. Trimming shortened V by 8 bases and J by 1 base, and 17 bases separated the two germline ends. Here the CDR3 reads CASSWWGSETNEKLFF. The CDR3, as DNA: TGTGCCAGCTCTTGGTGGGGCAGTGAAACTAATGAAAAACTGTTTTTT.

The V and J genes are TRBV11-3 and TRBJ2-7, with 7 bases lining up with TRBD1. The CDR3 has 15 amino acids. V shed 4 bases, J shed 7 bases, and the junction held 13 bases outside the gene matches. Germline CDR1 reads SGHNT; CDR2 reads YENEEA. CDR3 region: CASSSMTGPIGEQYF. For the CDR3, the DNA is TGTGCCAGCAGCTCGATGACAGGGCCTATCGGGGAGCAGTACTTC.

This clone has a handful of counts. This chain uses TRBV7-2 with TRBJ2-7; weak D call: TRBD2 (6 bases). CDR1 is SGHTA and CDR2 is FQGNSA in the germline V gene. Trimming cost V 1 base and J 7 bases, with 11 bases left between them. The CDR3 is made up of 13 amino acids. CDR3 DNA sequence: TGTGCCAGCAGCTTAGTCGGGGGTAGGGAGCAGTACTTC. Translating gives CASSLVGGREQYF.

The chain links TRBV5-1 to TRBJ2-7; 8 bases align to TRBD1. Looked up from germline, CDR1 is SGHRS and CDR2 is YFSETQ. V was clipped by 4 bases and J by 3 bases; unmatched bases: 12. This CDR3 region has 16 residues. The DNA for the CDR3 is TGCGCCAGCAGCCCCGACCCGACAGGGGTGAGCTACGAGCAGTACTTC. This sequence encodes CASSPDPTGVSYEQYF.

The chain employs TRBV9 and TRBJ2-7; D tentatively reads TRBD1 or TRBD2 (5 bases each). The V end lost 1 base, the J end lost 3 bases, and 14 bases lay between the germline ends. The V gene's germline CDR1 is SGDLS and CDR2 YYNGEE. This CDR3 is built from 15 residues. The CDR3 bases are TGTGCCAGCAGCGTATCAACCGGGACGGGCTACGAGCAGTACTTC. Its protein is CASSVSTGTGYEQYF.

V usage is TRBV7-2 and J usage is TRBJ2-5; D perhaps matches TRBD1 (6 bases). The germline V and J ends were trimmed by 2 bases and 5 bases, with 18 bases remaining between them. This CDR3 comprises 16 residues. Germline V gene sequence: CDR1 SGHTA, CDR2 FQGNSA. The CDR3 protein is CASSLLVGVGAETQYF. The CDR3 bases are TGTGCCAGCAGCTTATTGGTTGGGGTGGGGGCGGAGACCCAGTACTTC.

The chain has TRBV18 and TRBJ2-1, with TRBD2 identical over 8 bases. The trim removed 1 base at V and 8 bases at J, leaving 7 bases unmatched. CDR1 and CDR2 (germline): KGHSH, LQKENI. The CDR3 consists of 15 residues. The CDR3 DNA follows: TGTGCCAGCTCACCACGAGTCGGGAGGGAGGATGAGCAGTTCTTC. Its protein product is CASSPRVGREDEQFF.

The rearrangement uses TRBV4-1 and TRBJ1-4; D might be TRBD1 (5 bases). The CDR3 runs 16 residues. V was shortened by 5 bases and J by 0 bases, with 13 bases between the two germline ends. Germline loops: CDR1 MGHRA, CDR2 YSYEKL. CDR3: CASSEGPATTNEKLFF. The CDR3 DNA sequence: TGCGCCAGCAGCGAGGGACCGGCCACAACTAATGAAAAACTGTTTTTT.